This TCR beta chain was sequenced during a study of Ad26.COV2.S vaccination and SARS-CoV-2 variants. As to treatment: 19 received Ad26.COV2.S at low or high dose, single or two shots; several received placebo; per-sample allocation not given. Day 63 after the first vaccine or placebo injection was the time point for sampling. An adult of 18-55 years in Boston served as donor. The CDR3 loop spans 13 amino acids. With 0 bases removed from V and 6 bases from J, the gap between germline ends came to 5 bases. Germline loops: CDR1 SGHVS, CDR2 FNYEAQ. This clone occurred once. The antigen remains undetermined. Only in-frame clones appear in the TCRdb table, and some are missing; sequencing was by immunoSEQ multiplex PCR. Of about 330,000 clones detected, under 90% appear once; the ten largest clones hold 4.5% to 7%. General study points: Individuals receiving vaccine had higher spike-specific TCR breadth than placebo recipients did.

The sequence derives from a person between 18 and 65 years old who received the Ad26.COV2.S COVID-19 vaccine or a placebo. The chain combines TRBV7-6 with TRBJ2-2; D unclear. This sample comprised peripheral blood, obtained in a trial of Ad26.COV2.S vaccine versus placebo. The DNA for the CDR3 is TGTGCCAGCAGCTTAGCCGACCCCGGGGAGCTGTTTTTT. It encodes CASSLADPGELFF.